The clone carrying this T cell receptor (beta chain) was counted only a few times. Its antigen remains unidentified. The sample belongs to a study of radiotherapy plus CTLA-4 blockade in lung cancer. Study-wide context: 15% to 20% of enrolled patients responded objectively, and 31% had disease control. Study-wide results and limits: In blood, early T cell clone dynamics reportedly predicted response best, together with interferon-beta. Once radiotherapy plus ipilimumab had been given, TCR clones derived from tumor expanded in blood.

The length of the CDR3 is 14 residues. Per the germline V gene, CDR1 is KGHSH and CDR2 is LQKENI. With V trimmed by 4 bases and J by 5 bases, 7 bases remained unmatched. Generated by immunoSEQ multiplex PCR, the TCRdb table keeps only in-frame clones and is missing some. The repertoire consists of tens of thousands of clones, with approximately 84% occurring once and the leading ten covering more than 4.5%. Patients with chemo-refractory metastatic non-small-cell lung cancer received focal radiation plus CTLA-4 blockade with ipilimumab. The sample here was peripheral blood, taken from a patient treated with radiotherapy plus ipilimumab. The chain has TRBV18 and TRBJ1-1; TRBD1 matches at 7 bases. This TCR derives from a human donor with non-small cell lung cancer whose response to radiotherapy plus ipilimumab could not be evaluated. In DNA, the CDR3 is TGTGCCAGCTCACTTCAACAGGGGCGGACTGAAGCTTTCTTT. This encodes CASSLQQGRTEAFF.